These T cell receptor beta chains were read from a single sample in a study of CD8+ T cells in alopecia areata. TCRdb's table, derived via immunoSEQ multiplex PCR, lists solely in-frame clones and lacks some. The sample consists of about 200,000 clones, about 60% of them appearing once. Sequenced material: CD4+ T cells sorted from blood, taken at week 4, from a patient treated with tofacitinib. Receptors were obtained from a human donor with alopecia areata. CDR3s include the opening cysteine and the closing phenylalanine or tryptophan. Fields, in order: D gene, V gene, J gene, clone size, CDR3 DNA, CDR3 protein. The D gene is left open where the match is weak. The size of a clone is reported for some rows only, either as once, few or many, or as a class for expanded clones.

d_call: NA
v_call: TRBV29-1
j_call: TRBJ1-2
clone_size: once
cdr3_nt: TGCAGCGTTGAGCGGCGGGACATTGGGTATGGCTACACCTTC
cdr3_aa: CSVERRDIGYGYTF

d_call: NA
v_call: TRBV6-1
j_call: TRBJ2-5
clone_size: NA
cdr3_nt: TGTGCCAGCAGTGAAGGTGGGCCAATCTGGGAAGAGACCCAGTACTTC
cdr3_aa: CASSEGGPIWEETQYF

d_call: NA
v_call: TRBV5-6
j_call: TRBJ1-1
clone_size: once
cdr3_nt: TGTGCCAGCAGCTTGGGTAAAGGGAGGAACACTGAAGCTTTCTTT
cdr3_aa: CASSLGKGRNTEAFF

d_call: NA
v_call: TRBV7-2
j_call: TRBJ2-7
clone_size: once
cdr3_nt: TGTGCCAGCAGCTTAGAGTCGGCAGGGAACTACGAGCAGTACTTC
cdr3_aa: CASSLESAGNYEQYF

d_call: TRBD1
v_call: TRBV5-1
j_call: TRBJ1-2
clone_size: NA
cdr3_nt: TGCGCCAGCAGCTTGGACAGGGGGCTAGGTGGCTACACCTTC
cdr3_aa: CASSLDRGLGGYTF

d_call: TRBD1
v_call: TRBV29-1
j_call: TRBJ2-5
clone_size: once
cdr3_nt: TGCAGCGTTGGGTTGGGCCCGACAGGGAAAGAGACCCAGTACTTC
cdr3_aa: CSVGLGPTGKETQYF

d_call: TRBD1
v_call: TRBV11-2
j_call: TRBJ1-1
clone_size: few
cdr3_nt: TGTGCCAGCAGCCCTCGGACAGGGAGAAACACTGAAGCTTTCTTT
cdr3_aa: CASSPRTGRNTEAFF

d_call: NA
v_call: TRBV30
j_call: TRBJ1-1
clone_size: once
cdr3_nt: TGTGCCTGGAGTGTCAGTCGGACGTTCCACAACACTGAAGCTTTCTTT
cdr3_aa: CAWSVSRTFHNTEAFF

d_call: TRBD1
v_call: TRBV2
j_call: TRBJ2-6
clone_size: NA
cdr3_nt: TGTGCCAGCAGTGAAGTCGACAGGGGGCAGGCTGGGGCCAACGTCCTGACTTTC
cdr3_aa: CASSEVDRGQAGANVLTF

d_call: NA
v_call: TRBV11-1
j_call: TRBJ2-4
clone_size: few
cdr3_nt: TGTGCCAGCAGCTTTGGGGAAAACATTCAGTACTTC
cdr3_aa: CASSFGENIQYF

d_call: NA
v_call: TRBV7-9
j_call: TRBJ2-1
clone_size: few
cdr3_nt: TGTGCCAGCAGCTTAAGGCAACAGGGAAACAATGAGCAGTTCTTC
cdr3_aa: CASSLRQQGNNEQFF

d_call: NA
v_call: TRBV5-1
j_call: TRBJ1-1
clone_size: NA
cdr3_nt: TGCGCCAGCAGCTTGGGACAGCATATGAACACTGAAGCTTTCTTT
cdr3_aa: CASSLGQHMNTEAFF

d_call: NA
v_call: TRBV5-6
j_call: TRBJ2-6
clone_size: NA
cdr3_nt: TGTGCCAGCAGCTACCCTGGGGCCAACGTCCTGACTTTC
cdr3_aa: CASSYPGANVLTF

d_call: NA
v_call: TRBV30
j_call: TRBJ1-2
clone_size: NA
cdr3_nt: TGTGCCTGGAGTTCACAGTTTAACTATGGCTACACCTTC
cdr3_aa: CAWSSQFNYGYTF

d_call: NA
v_call: TRBV29-1
j_call: TRBJ2-3
clone_size: NA
cdr3_nt: TGCAGCGTTAACCCCCATGGAAAGAGCACAGATACGCAGTATTTT
cdr3_aa: CSVNPHGKSTDTQYF

d_call: TRBD1
v_call: TRBV7-9
j_call: TRBJ1-2
clone_size: NA
cdr3_nt: TGTGCCAGCAGCTTAGGACAGGGAAGTGGCTACACCTTC
cdr3_aa: CASSLGQGSGYTF

d_call: NA
v_call: TRBV30
j_call: TRBJ1-1
clone_size: NA
cdr3_nt: TGTGCCTGGAGTGTTAATATGGTTGCTTTCTTT
cdr3_aa: CAWSVNMVAFF

d_call: NA
v_call: TRBV29-1
j_call: TRBJ2-3
clone_size: few
cdr3_nt: TGCAGCGTTGACTCTAGAGGGCAAGATACGCAGTATTTT
cdr3_aa: CSVDSRGQDTQYF

d_call: TRBD2
v_call: TRBV28
j_call: TRBJ2-7
clone_size: NA
cdr3_nt: TGTGCCAGCAGTGTAGCGGGGGGGCCCCACGAGCAGTACTTC
cdr3_aa: CASSVAGGPHEQYF

d_call: NA
v_call: TRBV5-1
j_call: TRBJ1-2
clone_size: NA
cdr3_nt: TGCGCCAGCAGCCCCGACGGACTTAACTATGGCTACACCTTC
cdr3_aa: CASSPDGLNYGYTF

d_call: TRBD2
v_call: TRBV5-1
j_call: TRBJ2-1
clone_size: NA
cdr3_nt: TGCGCCAGCAGCTTGGGACTAGCGGGTGAGCAGTTCTTC
cdr3_aa: CASSLGLAGEQFF

d_call: NA
v_call: TRBV25-1
j_call: TRBJ1-5
clone_size: few
cdr3_nt: TGTGCCAGCAGCCGGGCAGGCAGCAATCAGCCCCAGCATTTT
cdr3_aa: CASSRAGSNQPQHF

d_call: NA
v_call: TRBV6-6
j_call: TRBJ1-1
clone_size: many
cdr3_nt: TGTGCCAGCAGTTGGGGACAGAACACTGAAGCTTTCTTT
cdr3_aa: CASSWGQNTEAFF

d_call: NA
v_call: TRBV5-6
j_call: TRBJ1-1
clone_size: NA
cdr3_nt: TGTGCCAGCAGCTTAATGGGGGTCGTTGGTGAAGCTTTCTTT
cdr3_aa: CASSLMGVVGEAFF

d_call: NA
v_call: TRBV6-6
j_call: TRBJ1-1
clone_size: few
cdr3_nt: TGTGCCAGCAGTTCCGCCCTGCACGGCACTGAAGCTTTCTTT
cdr3_aa: CASSSALHGTEAFF

d_call: TRBD2
v_call: TRBV15
j_call: TRBJ2-3
clone_size: NA
cdr3_nt: TGTGCCACCAGCAGAGATGGCGGGGGATCCACAGATACGCAGTATTTT
cdr3_aa: CATSRDGGGSTDTQYF

d_call: NA
v_call: TRBV29-1
j_call: TRBJ1-3
clone_size: once
cdr3_nt: TGCAGCGCCCGTCTTGGAAACACCATATATTTT
cdr3_aa: CSARLGNTIYF

d_call: TRBD1
v_call: TRBV29-1
j_call: TRBJ2-7
clone_size: few
cdr3_nt: TGCAGCGTTCGGACAGGGGGAGGCTACGAGCAGTACTTC
cdr3_aa: CSVRTGGGYEQYF

d_call: TRBD1
v_call: TRBV4-2
j_call: TRBJ2-6
clone_size: NA
cdr3_nt: TGTGCCAGCACGGGGTTTCAGGGACAGGGGATAAGAGGGGCCAACGTCCTGACTTTC
cdr3_aa: CASTGFQGQGIRGANVLTF

d_call: TRBD1
v_call: TRBV19
j_call: TRBJ1-4
clone_size: NA
cdr3_nt: TGTGCCAGTAGCAAACCGGGACAGACTGAAAAACTGTTTTTT
cdr3_aa: CASSKPGQTEKLFF

d_call: NA
v_call: TRBV30
j_call: TRBJ1-5
clone_size: NA
cdr3_nt: TGTGCCTGGAGTGTAAAAGGAACAGGTCAGCCCCAGCATTTT
cdr3_aa: CAWSVKGTGQPQHF

d_call: NA
v_call: TRBV6-6
j_call: TRBJ2-5
clone_size: NA
cdr3_nt: TGTGCCAGCAGTCCTCGACTAGACGGGACCCAGTACTTC
cdr3_aa: CASSPRLDGTQYF

d_call: NA
v_call: TRBV29-1
j_call: TRBJ2-3
clone_size: NA
cdr3_nt: TGCAGCGTTGAAGATATAGCAGATACGCAGTATTTT
cdr3_aa: CSVEDIADTQYF

d_call: NA
v_call: TRBV29-1
j_call: TRBJ2-5
clone_size: NA
cdr3_nt: TGCAGCGGGGGACATGGGCAAGAGACCCAGTACTTC
cdr3_aa: CSGGHGQETQYF

d_call: NA
v_call: TRBV6-6
j_call: TRBJ2-6
clone_size: few
cdr3_nt: TGTGCCAGCAGTTACGGTTACTCTGGGGCCAACGTCCTGACTTTC
cdr3_aa: CASSYGYSGANVLTF

d_call: NA
v_call: TRBV30
j_call: TRBJ1-1
clone_size: NA
cdr3_nt: TGTGCCTGGAGACGAGAGGCGAACACTGAAGCTTTCTTT
cdr3_aa: CAWRREANTEAFF

d_call: NA
v_call: TRBV5-1
j_call: TRBJ2-5
clone_size: NA
cdr3_nt: TGCGCCAGCAGCTTGCTCCAAGAGACCCAGTACTTC
cdr3_aa: CASSLLQETQYF

d_call: NA
v_call: TRBV29-1
j_call: TRBJ2-3
clone_size: once
cdr3_nt: TGCAGCGTGCAACCAATTCCATTGACAGATACGCAGTATTTT
cdr3_aa: CSVQPIPLTDTQYF

d_call: NA
v_call: TRBV20-1
j_call: TRBJ2-1
clone_size: few
cdr3_nt: TGCAGTGCTAGATTCAGGGGTGAGCAGTTCTTC
cdr3_aa: CSARFRGEQFF

d_call: NA
v_call: TRBV9
j_call: TRBJ2-2
clone_size: NA
cdr3_nt: TGTGCCAGCAGCGTAGCCGCGCGCGGGGAGCTGTTTTTT
cdr3_aa: CASSVAARGELFF

d_call: TRBD1
v_call: TRBV30
j_call: TRBJ2-5
clone_size: NA
cdr3_nt: TGTGCCTGGAGTGGGAGGACAGGGGTTTTCGAGCCCCAGTACTTC
cdr3_aa: CAWSGRTGVFEPQYF

d_call: TRBD2
v_call: TRBV28
j_call: TRBJ2-7
clone_size: NA
cdr3_nt: TGTGCCAGCAGTGCCGGGACTAGCGGCGAGTACGAGCAGTACTTC
cdr3_aa: CASSAGTSGEYEQYF